A single sample is the source of the 2 T cell receptor beta chains below, sequenced in a study of regulatory T cells in long-lasting Graves disease. Arm-PCR of CDR3 regions and iRepertoire HTBI primers were the basis on which TCR beta libraries were built. Using its own MiXCR run on the multiplex PCR reads, TCRdb lists one record per CDR3 protein. The sample has some 440,000 distinct CDR3 sequences, around 20% seen once. Time point meaning: persistent/refractory GD, antithyroid drugs over 5 years with positive TRAb. Researchers made the TCR library from RNA that was extracted from PBMCs. The sequences come from peripheral blood mononuclear cells (PBMCs), collected when the disease was refractory, from a patient treated with antithyroid drugs. The receptors here all came from a female donor with Graves disease.

The table lists this clonotype with a few counts. V gene TRBV13 combines with J gene TRBJ1-2; possible D gene TRBD1, 5 bases. The V end lost 0 bases, the J end lost 4 bases, and 9 bases lay between the germline ends. The CDR3 covers 14 residues. The germline V gene encodes CDR1 PRHDT and CDR2 FYEKMQ (reference sequence). CDR3 sequence (DNA): TGTGCCAGCAGCTTAGGACAGGCCGTCTATGGCTACACCTTC. It translates to CASSLGQAVYGYTF.

This clonotype was detected only a few times. A much larger clone differs from this one at a single base, so this may be a read error. The chain has TRBV7-2 and TRBJ2-2; TRBD1 matches at 7 bases. The V segment lost 5 bases and the J segment 4 bases; nucleotides outside the gene matches: 1. The CDR3 sequence is 13 residues long. CDR1 is SGHTA, CDR2 FQGNSA, per germline. The CDR3 DNA reads as TGTGCCAGCAGCGCAGGGGGCACCGGGGAGCTGTTTTTT. It codes for CASSAGGTGELFF. The variable domain in full, with the rest retrieved from reference TRBV7-2 and TRBJ2-2, is GAGVSQSPSNKVTEKGKDVELRCDPISGHTALYWYRQSLGQGLEFLIYFQGNSAPDKSGLPSDRFSAERTGGSVSTLTIQRTQQEDSAVYLCASSAGGTGELFFGEGSRLTVL.